Listed below are T cell receptor beta chains from one sample, sequenced in a study of blood T cells in healthy people across ages. TCRdb processed the 5' RACE reads anew with MiXCR; each CDR3 protein has one entry. Of some 1.5 million distinct CDR3 sequences listed, 28% are singletons. Specimen: blood. The receptors originated from a woman in her 30s in good health. Each CDR3 is given with its conserved first and last residue. Fields, in order: V gene, J gene, CDR3 length, D gene, clone size, CDR3 DNA, CDR3 protein. A D gene is named only where the DNA matches it firmly. Only part of the rows carry a size: once, few, many, or a class if the clone is expanded.

TRBV30,TRBJ1-2,12,-,many,TGTGCCTGGAGTCCGGGATCCTATGGCTACACCTTC,CAWSPGSYGYTF
TRBV4-2,TRBJ2-4,16,-,few,TGTGCCAGCAGCCCAGGGACTCCTCTAGCCAAAAACATTCAGTACTTC,CASSPGTPLAKNIQYF
TRBV12-3/TRBV12-4,TRBJ2-7,14,-,many,TGTGCCAGCAGTTTATGGCCGGGGGCGGGAGAGCAGTACTTC,CASSLWPGAGEQYF
TRBV5-1,TRBJ1-3,17,-,-,TGCGCCAGCAGCTTGGGGAGCACAGTGATCTCTGGAAACACCATATATTTT,CASSLGSTVISGNTIYF
TRBV4-1,TRBJ2-3,17,-,-,TGCGCCAGCAGCCAAGATCCCCGGGGTCGGAGCACAGATACGCAGTATTTT,CASSQDPRGRSTDTQYF
TRBV12-3/TRBV12-4,TRBJ1-1,12,-,few,TGTGCCAGCAGTCGAAAGGACACTGAAGCTTTCTTT,CASSRKDTEAFF
TRBV29-1,TRBJ2-3,11,-,many,TGCAGCGAGGCCAAGGTGGATACGCAGTATTTT,CSEAKVDTQYF
TRBV12-3/TRBV12-4,TRBJ2-1,16,TRBD1,-,TGTGCCAGCAGTGAAATTTTTGGGACAGTATACAATGAGCAGTTCTTC,CASSEIFGTVYNEQFF
TRBV20-1,TRBJ2-7,16,TRBD2,few,TGCAGTGCCGCAACTAGCGGGGGGGCTTATGGTTACGAGCAGTACTTC,CSAATSGGAYGYEQYF
TRBV6-5,TRBJ1-2,15,TRBD1,-,TGTGCCAGCAGTTGCTCCAGGGGGATGGTCTATGGCTACACCTTC,CASSCSRGMVYGYTF
TRBV7-9,TRBJ2-3,16,TRBD2,few,TGTGCCAGCAGCGTAGGTGCTAGCGGGCCCACAGATACGCAGTATTTT,CASSVGASGPTDTQYF
TRBV5-1,TRBJ2-5,16,-,-,TGCGCCAGCCAACGTGTGGGGGGCGCAACGTCAGAGACCCAGTACTTC,CASQRVGGATSETQYF
TRBV12-3/TRBV12-4,TRBJ2-1,15,TRBD1,-,TGTGCCAGCAGTTCCGGGACAGGGAGGGACAATGAGCAGTTCTTC,CASSSGTGRDNEQFF
TRBV3-1,TRBJ2-1,15,-,few,TGTGCCAGCAGCCGGATGAGTAGTCCCTACAATGAGCAGTTCTTC,CASSRMSSPYNEQFF
TRBV7-2,TRBJ1-5,16,-,few,TGTGCCAGCAGCTTAAGAACGGACTATAGCAATCAGCCCCAGCATTTT,CASSLRTDYSNQPQHF
TRBV6-6,TRBJ2-7,16,TRBD2,many,TGTGCCAGCAGAGATAGCGGGGGGGCCTTGCCCTACGAGCAGTACTTC,CASRDSGGALPYEQYF
TRBV12-3/TRBV12-4,TRBJ2-3,14,-,few,TGTGCCAGCAGTTTCCAACAGGGTACAGATACGCAGTATTTT,CASSFQQGTDTQYF
TRBV27,TRBJ1-2,15,TRBD1,-,TGTGCCAGCAGTTTCTGGGACAGGGATTTTATTGGCTACACCTTC,CASSFWDRDFIGYTF
TRBV5-1,TRBJ1-1,14,TRBD1,few,TGTGCCAGCAGTAAAGACAGGGGGAACACTGAAGCTTTCTTT,CASSKDRGNTEAFF
TRBV5-1,TRBJ2-1,14,-,-,TGCGCCAGTAGAGGGGATCTCTCCTACAATGAGCAGTTCTTC,CASRGDLSYNEQFF
TRBV5-4,TRBJ2-7,15,TRBD2,once,TGTGCCAGCAGCCCCCCCCAGCGGGGGGGCGACGAGCAGTACTTC,CASSPPQRGGDEQYF
TRBV20-1,TRBJ1-2,14,-,-,TGCAGTGCTAGAGATGGGAAGAGGACATGGGGCTACACCTTC,CSARDGKRTWGYTF
TRBV6-5,TRBJ2-2,15,TRBD2,-,TGTGCCAGCATCCAGAGCGGGAATCCCCCCGGGGAGCTGTTTTTT,CASIQSGNPPGELFF
TRBV29-1,TRBJ2-2,14,-,-,TGCAGCGTTCGGAACCTACTTAAAACCGGGGAGCTGTTTTTT,CSVRNLLKTGELFF
TRBV6-6,TRBJ2-7,14,-,many,TGTGCCAGCAGTTACTCGTGGACCTCCTACGAGCAGTACTTC,CASSYSWTSYEQYF
TRBV5-6,TRBJ1-2,16,-,few,TGTGCCAGCAGCCCGGAAGGGGCTCAAAGAGGGCTTGGCTACACCTTC,CASSPEGAQRGLGYTF
TRBV5-6,TRBJ2-2,16,TRBD1,-,TGTGCCAGCAGCAAAGACAGGGGGGCCGCCACCGGGGAGCTGTTTTTT,CASSKDRGAATGELFF
TRBV11-2,TRBJ2-6,14,-,few,TGTGCCAGCAGCTTCCGACATGAGGCCAACGTCCTGACTTTC,CASSFRHEANVLTF
TRBV27,TRBJ2-7,13,-,few,TGTGCCAGCAGTTCCCCATCAGGGCGCGAGCAGTACTTC,CASSSPSGREQYF